This T cell receptor beta chain was sequenced for a study of OX40 agonist ivuxolimab in advanced cancers. The overall study: Of mixed ages from roughly 23 to 80 and averaging about 56 years, the group was approximately 84% male.

Only in-frame clones appear in the TCRdb table, and some are missing; sequencing was by immunoSEQ multiplex PCR. The sample has approximately 32,000 clones, roughly nine tenths seen once. Trimming took off 2 bases at V and 5 bases at J, with 9 bases between the two ends. In germline, CDR1 is MNHNY, CDR2 SVGAGI (reference sequence). This CDR3 contains 13 residues. The source of this sequence is an adult with an advanced solid tumor such as melanoma, head and neck, liver or kidney cancer. The sample here was CD4+ or CD8+ T cells sorted from blood, taken in a trial of the OX40 agonist ivuxolimab. V gene TRBV6-6 combines with J gene TRBJ2-5, with a possible D match to TRBD2 (5 bases). CDR3 region: CASSYPPGETQYF. The CDR3 DNA reads TGTGCCAGCAGTTACCCCCCGGGGGAGACCCAGTACTTC.